The subject of this entry is one T cell receptor beta chain. Its specificity is unknown. These data belong to a study of cytomegalovirus exposure and HLA in healthy donors. The overall study: From donors who were HLA-typed, an early data release held about 85 million unique TCRs. Study conclusions and caveats: It was reportedly the case that the classifier diagnosed cytomegalovirus status with high specificity and sensitivity. With further analysis later on, most CMV-associated TCR beta chains appeared HLA-restricted.

Germline V gene lookup returns CDR1 ENHRY and CDR2 SYGVKD. Trimming at V came to 10 bases and at J to 1 base, leaving 6 bases not matched to a gene. The CDR3 is made up of 13 amino acids. Vbeta (60) and Jbeta (13) primers were used in the PCR. Clones were read by immunoSEQ multiplex PCR, and TCRdb kept only the in-frame ones, dropping some. The sample gives approximately 160,000 clones, 77% of which show up once; roughly 2.6% is in the top ten. Sequences were obtained from PBMCs. This receptor was taken from a woman between 40 and 55 years old in good health and CMV-seropositive. The chain couples TRBV10-3 to TRBJ2-5; 7 nucleotides line up with TRBD2. DNA of the CDR3: TGTGCCACCCGACCTAGCGGCCAAGAGACCCAGTACTTC. As protein: CATRPSGQETQYF.